Below, 2 T cell receptor beta chains from the same sample are listed, as sequenced in a study of cytomegalovirus exposure and HLA in healthy donors. The PCR had 60 Vbeta and 13 Jbeta primers. Generated by immunoSEQ multiplex PCR, the TCRdb table keeps only in-frame clones and is missing some. The table includes fewer than 100,000 clones, 60% to 85% detected once. The sample was PBMCs. The receptor source for this set is a male donor in good health and CMV-seronegative.

CDR3 bases: TGCAGCGTCTATGGGACAGGGACAAGCACAGATACGCAGTATTTT. Translating gives CSVYGTGTSTDTQYF. The chain has TRBV29-1 and TRBJ2-3, with TRBD1 identical over 9 bases. The junction had 7 bases not matched to a gene; V was cut back by 6 bases and J by 0 bases. Germline V gives CDR1 SQVTM, CDR2 ANQGSEA. This CDR3 has 15 amino acids.

The chain uses TRBV5-1 and TRBJ1-1; possible D gene TRBD1, 6 bases. The germline gives CDR1 SGHRS, CDR2 YFSETQ. There are 17 residues in the CDR3. Trimming pared 2 bases from V and 0 bases from J, leaving 17 bases between. This chain's CDR3 is CASSLTYRESMNTEAFF. CDR3 sequence (DNA): TGCGCCAGCAGCTTAACATACAGGGAATCCATGAACACTGAAGCTTTCTTT.